A selection of T cell receptor beta chains follows, all from one sample in a study of control samples from healthy donors and cancer patients. TCRdb's copy holds only in-frame clones and misses some; the assay was immunoSEQ multiplex PCR. This table has 120,000 to 150,000 clones, 91% appearing once. Sequencing input: blood. The receptors were sampled from a man aged 18 to 35 in good health. CDR3s include the opening cysteine and the closing phenylalanine or tryptophan. Size tells how often a clone was seen (once, few, many) or the class of an expanded clone, and some rows leave it out.

clone_size,v_call,cdr3_aa
.,TRBV7-9,CASSLFGSENYGYTF
.,TRBV6-6,CASSYSISESYEQYF
.,TRBV9,CASSEGLAGVNTGELFF
.,TRBV16,CASSQSWSTYEQYF
once,TRBV5-1,CASSSKGNEQYF
.,TRBV5-1,CASSLAGHPIDEQYF
.,TRBV30,CAWYYRSTEAFF
.,TRBV10-2,CASSEYTDSNQPQHF
.,TRBV11-2,CASSLAGLATETQYF
.,TRBV7-6,CASSLGPGHLDDEQFF
.,TRBV7-9,CASSPGTGRLNEQFF
.,TRBV10-3,CAIRGLTTGELFF
.,TRBV6-5,CASSLKFRGIDTQYF
.,TRBV6-5,CASSYRQTTSYEQYF
.,TRBV2,CASSEVTGGMGEQFF
.,TRBV9,CASSVVMTGELFF
.,TRBV10-3,CAISESGYTEAFF
.,TRBV2,CASSDRGPEKLFF
.,TRBV7-6,CASSLGTKRQAGLLGEFF
.,TRBV2,CASSEVSRGGNQPQHF
.,TRBV12-3/TRBV12-4,CANWNRGVTEAFF
.,TRBV7-9,CASSPTGGIPNYGYTF
.,TRBV5-1,CASSFSTNTEAFF
.,TRBV24-1,CATSDTDRPLYGYTF
.,TRBV4-3,CASSQDGLRNEKLFF
few,TRBV19,CASSPGQAYSNQPQHF
.,TRBV3-1/TRBV3-2,CASSNRGGTEAFF
.,TRBV7-2,CASSQSTGVVETQYF
.,TRBV5-1,CASLPSPSNTDTQYF
once,TRBV2,CASRGGPLLTDGYTF
.,TRBV7-9,CASSPPTGMIEQYF